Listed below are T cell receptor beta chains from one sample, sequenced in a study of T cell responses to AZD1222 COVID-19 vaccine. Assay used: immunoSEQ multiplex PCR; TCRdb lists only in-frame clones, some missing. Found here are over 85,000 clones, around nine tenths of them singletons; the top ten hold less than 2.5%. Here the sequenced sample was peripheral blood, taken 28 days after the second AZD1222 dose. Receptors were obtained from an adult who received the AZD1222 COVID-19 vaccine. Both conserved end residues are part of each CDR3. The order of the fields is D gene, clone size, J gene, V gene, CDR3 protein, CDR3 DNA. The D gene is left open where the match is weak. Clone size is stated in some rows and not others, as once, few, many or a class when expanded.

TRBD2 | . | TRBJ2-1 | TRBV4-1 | CASSQDIAAGGNEQFF | TGCGCCAGCAGCCAAGATATTGCAGCGGGGGGCAATGAGCAGTTCTTC
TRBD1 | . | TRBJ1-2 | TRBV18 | CASSPWTGTPGSYGYTF | TGTGCCAGCTCACCATGGACAGGGACGCCGGGGAGCTATGGCTACACCTTC
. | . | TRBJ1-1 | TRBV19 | CASSVNSPHPEAFF | TGTGCCAGTAGTGTCAATTCCCCCCATCCGGAAGCTTTCTTT
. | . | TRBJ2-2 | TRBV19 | CASSIEGSPGELFF | TGTGCCAGTAGTATAGAGGGATCCCCCGGGGAGCTGTTTTTT
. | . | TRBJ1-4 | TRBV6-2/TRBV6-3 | CASSYEDWQGMFF | TGTGCCAGCAGTTACGAAGATTGGCAGGGTATGTTTTTT
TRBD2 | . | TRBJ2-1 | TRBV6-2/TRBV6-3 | CASSYPPGRGYQNEQFF | TGTGCCAGCAGTTACCCGCCCGGGCGGGGGTATCAGAATGAGCAGTTCTTC
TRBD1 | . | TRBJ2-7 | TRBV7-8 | CASSLVTGRSYEQYF | TGTGCCAGCAGCTTAGTGACAGGGCGGTCCTACGAGCAGTACTTC
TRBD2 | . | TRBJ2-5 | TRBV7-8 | CASSLRTSGVPGETQYF | TGTGCCAGCAGCTTAAGAACTAGCGGGGTCCCAGGGGAGACCCAGTACTTC
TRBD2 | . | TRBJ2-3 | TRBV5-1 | CASSPGLAGVRDTQYF | TGCGCCAGCAGCCCGGGACTAGCGGGGGTCCGGGATACGCAGTATTTT
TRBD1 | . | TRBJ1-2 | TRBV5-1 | CASSLGQGAGYGYTF | TGCGCCAGCAGCTTGGGACAGGGGGCAGGATATGGCTACACCTTC
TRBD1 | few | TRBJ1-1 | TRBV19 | CASSLRTGSNTEAFF | TGTGCCAGTAGTCTCCGGACAGGGTCGAACACTGAAGCTTTCTTT
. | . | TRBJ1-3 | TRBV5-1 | CASTSGDAPGNTIYF | TGCGCCTCAACGTCGGGTGATGCTCCCGGGAACACCATATATTTT
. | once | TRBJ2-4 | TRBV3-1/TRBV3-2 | CASAGDLLDIQYF | TGTGCCAGCGCAGGGGACCTATTAGACATTCAGTACTTC
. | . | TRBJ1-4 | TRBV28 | CASSSGSGYEKLFF | TGTGCCAGCAGTTCCGGGTCAGGCTATGAAAAACTGTTTTTT
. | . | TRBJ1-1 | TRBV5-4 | CASSLDGNYHTEAFF | TGTGCCAGCAGCCTTGACGGAAATTATCACACTGAAGCTTTCTTT
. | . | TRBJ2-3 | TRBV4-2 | CASSQDSGRDTQYF | TGTGCCAGCAGCCAAGATTCTGGGAGAGATACGCAGTATTTT
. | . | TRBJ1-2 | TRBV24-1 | CATSDLGGYGYTF | TGTGCCACCAGTGATTTGGGTGGGTATGGCTACACCTTC
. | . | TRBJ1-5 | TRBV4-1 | CASSQQGNQPQHF | TGCGCCAGCAGCCAACAGGGAAATCAGCCCCAGCATTTT
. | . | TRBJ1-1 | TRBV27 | CASSLGGPEAFF | TGTGCCAGCAGTTTAGGGGGTCCCGAAGCTTTCTTT
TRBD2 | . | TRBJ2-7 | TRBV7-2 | CASSLIGGGSSYEQYF | TGTGCCAGCAGCTTAATTGGCGGGGGGTCAAGCTACGAGCAGTACTTC
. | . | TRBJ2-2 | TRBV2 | CASIAAPNTGELFF | TGTGCCAGCATCGCGGCGCCGAACACCGGGGAGCTGTTTTTT
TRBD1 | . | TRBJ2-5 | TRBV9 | CASSPLGTDGQETQYF | TGTGCCAGCAGCCCATTAGGGACAGATGGGCAAGAGACCCAGTACTTC
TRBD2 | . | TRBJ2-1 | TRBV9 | CASSAGGASYNEQFF | TGTGCCAGCAGCGCCGGGGGGGCCTCCTACAATGAGCAGTTCTTC
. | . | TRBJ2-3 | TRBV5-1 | CASSLSLGFFDTQYF | TGCGCCAGCAGCTTGTCCTTAGGCTTTTTCGATACGCAGTATTTT
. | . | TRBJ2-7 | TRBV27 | CASRDGINAYEQYF | TGTGCCAGCAGGGACGGCATCAACGCCTACGAGCAGTACTTC
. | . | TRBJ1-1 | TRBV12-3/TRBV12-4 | CASSLRLGWAFF | TGTGCCAGCAGTTTAAGGCTGGGATGGGCTTTCTTT
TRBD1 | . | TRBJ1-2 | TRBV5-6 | CASSLWVLGQGMGGYTF | TGTGCCAGCAGCTTGTGGGTCTTGGGACAGGGGATGGGAGGCTACACCTTC
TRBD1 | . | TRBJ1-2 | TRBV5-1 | CASSGGQGVHGYTF | TGCGCCAGCAGCGGGGGACAGGGGGTGCATGGCTACACCTTC
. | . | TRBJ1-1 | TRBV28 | CASTLQESTEAFF | TGTGCCAGCACCCTCCAGGAGAGCACTGAAGCTTTCTTT
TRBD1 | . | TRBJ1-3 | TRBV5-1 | CASSLGGTGNTIYF | TGCGCCAGCAGCTTAGGGGGCACCGGAAACACCATATATTTT
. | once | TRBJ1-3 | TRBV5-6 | CASSLFRGAGNTIYF | TGTGCCAGCAGCTTGTTCCGGGGGGCTGGAAACACCATATATTTT
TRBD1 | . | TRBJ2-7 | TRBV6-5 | CASLQGASSNYEQYF | TGTGCCAGCCTACAGGGGGCCTCATCAAACTACGAGCAGTACTTC
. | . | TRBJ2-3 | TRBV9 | CASSVDQTDTQYF | TGTGCCAGCAGCGTAGATCAGACAGATACGCAGTATTTT
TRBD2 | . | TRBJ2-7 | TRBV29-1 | CSVAGGLTKQYF | TGCAGCGTAGCGGGGGGGCTTACTAAGCAGTACTTC
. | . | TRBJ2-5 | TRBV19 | CASSIGQRETQYF | TGTGCCAGTAGTATTGGCCAGAGAGAGACCCAGTACTTC
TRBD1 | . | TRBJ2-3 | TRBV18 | CASSRGQGGGDTQYF | TGTGCCAGCTCCCGGGGACAGGGAGGTGGAGATACGCAGTATTTT
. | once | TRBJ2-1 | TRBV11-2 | CASADFTGTLHNEQFF | TGTGCCAGCGCGGATTTTACAGGTACCCTCCACAATGAGCAGTTCTTC
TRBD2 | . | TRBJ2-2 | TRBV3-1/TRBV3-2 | CASSQDRSRGFINTGELFF | TGTGCCAGCAGCCAAGATCGATCGCGGGGGTTCATTAACACCGGGGAGCTGTTTTTT